These T cell receptor beta chains were read from a single sample in a study of siplizumab effects on memory and regulatory T cells. The method was immunoSEQ multiplex PCR; TCRdb's version includes in-frame clones alone and lacks a portion of them. The sample shows over 100,000 clones, 85% to 95% of them seen only once. The sample taken for sequencing was Tregs sorted from blood. These TCRs come from a human donor in good health. The CDR3 runs from the conserved cysteine through the conserved F or W. D genes are given only for firm matches. Expanded clones are given a class, and other clones once, few, many or no size at all.

size,J,V,D,CDR3,DNA
.,TRBJ2-1,TRBV4-1,.,CASSLARTSNEQFF,TGCGCCAGCAGCCTAGCGCGGACCTCCAATGAGCAGTTCTTC
.,TRBJ1-3,TRBV6-5,.,CASSRDGASGNTIYF,TGTGCCAGCAGTCGTGACGGGGCCTCTGGAAACACCATATATTTT
.,TRBJ2-1,TRBV7-8,.,CASSLAWRLSSYNEQFF,TGTGCCAGCAGCTTAGCGTGGAGACTCAGCTCCTACAATGAGCAGTTCTTC
.,TRBJ2-7,TRBV9,TRBD1,CASSPRQGVHEQYF,TGTGCCAGCAGCCCCCGACAGGGCGTCCACGAGCAGTACTTC
.,TRBJ1-2,TRBV6-6,.,CASSYQTASIGYTF,TGTGCCAGCAGTTATCAAACGGCCTCTATTGGCTACACCTTC
.,TRBJ1-2,TRBV2,.,CASSKSGPTNYGYTF,TGTGCCAGCTCCAAGTCGGGGCCGACTAACTATGGCTACACCTTC
.,TRBJ2-5,TRBV7-9,.,CASSLEGALKKTQYF,TGTGCCAGCAGCTTAGAAGGAGCCCTCAAGAAGACCCAGTACTTC
.,TRBJ2-1,TRBV11-2,TRBD1,CASSFPRDRGGNEQFF,TGTGCCAGCAGCTTCCCCCGGGACAGGGGTGGGAATGAGCAGTTCTTC
.,TRBJ2-5,TRBV23-1,.,CASSQSVKKNF,TGCGCCAGCAGTCAATCGGTCAAGAAAAACTTC
.,TRBJ2-1,TRBV4-2,TRBD2,CASSQEGGGAGVPYNEQFF,TGTGCCAGCAGCCAAGAAGGGGGTGGAGCGGGGGTACCCTACAATGAGCAGTTCTTC
once,TRBJ2-1,TRBV6-5,.,CASSYLGAGNEQFF,TGTGCCAGCAGTTACTTAGGGGCGGGGAATGAGCAGTTCTTC